This T cell receptor beta chain was profiled in a study of T-cell memory formation after mild COVID-19. This CDR3 region has 19 residues. Germline V CDR1 and CDR2: SGHAT, FQNNGV. The J segment lost 1 base and the V segment lost 1 base, leaving 12 bases of the junction unmatched. MiXCR, applied by TCRdb to the 5' RACE reads, yields one record per CDR3 protein. Of around 500,000 distinct CDR3 sequences listed, roughly 18% are singletons. The clonotype comes from an adult woman who had mild COVID-19 (a few samples of this study predate the infection). Cell type and time point are not known. The chain couples TRBV11-2 to TRBJ2-1; 8 bases map to TRBD1. The sample comprised PBMCs or a T cell subset sorted from them (not recorded which). As DNA, the CDR3 is TGTGCCAGCAGCTTAGGGGACAGGCTAACTTCCATTTCCTACAATGAGCAGTTCTTC. It yields the protein CASSLGDRLTSISYNEQFF. The full variable domain, in which reference TRBV11-2 and TRBJ2-1 provide the parts outside the CDR3, is EAGVAQSPRYKIIEKRQSVAFWCNPISGHATLYWYQQILGQGPKLLIQFQNNGVVDDSQLPKDRFSAERLKGVDSTLKIQPAKLEDSAVYLCASSLGDRLTSISYNEQFFGPGTRLTVL.